This T cell receptor (beta chain) comes out of a study of tissue T cells after allogeneic stem cell transplantation. Study results and caveats: Blood and spleen captured only part of the tissue TCR repertoire. Anatomically similar tissues had similar TCR repertoires within each patient. Few T cell clones were shared across patients, but motif clusters showed tissue-specific shared signatures. Which tissue TCRs were alloreactive or antigen-specific was not determined. Some clones might be persisting host cells.

V lost 3 bases and J 0 bases, leaving 6 bases between the germline ends. Looked up from germline, CDR1 is FNHDT and CDR2 is SITEND (reference sequence). There are 14 residues in the CDR3. Concerning this clone itself: The antigen is not known. Gene and germline names: mouse. The read terminates 1 residue ahead of where the CDR3 ends, so the germline J gene completes it. This sample includes further DNA sequences coding for the same CDR3.

Clones were read by immunoSEQ multiplex PCR, and TCRdb kept only the in-frame ones, dropping some. This sample yields roughly 45,000 clones, of which around 70% are seen a single time; around 0.67% belongs to the top ten. This TCR came from a pool of C57BL/6 mice in good health. The chain uses TRBV19 and TRBJ2-2; TRBD1 is a possible D gene (6 bases). Sequenced input: sorted cells pooled from one or two spleens. The CDR3 bases that were read are TGTGCCAGCAGTAAGGGGGCAAACACCGGGCAGCTCTAC. Protein sequence: CASSKGANTGQLY. The whole CDR3 protein is CASSKGANTGQLYF.